One T cell receptor (beta chain) is described in this entry. The sample is drawn from a study of cytomegalovirus exposure and HLA in healthy donors. Clones were sequenced by immunoSEQ multiplex PCR, and TCRdb holds only the in-frame ones, with some missing. The repertoire consists of about 49,000 clones, with roughly nine tenths occurring once and the leading ten covering more than 1.4%. Germline values: CDR1 MDHEN, CDR2 SYDVKM. There are 17 residues in the CDR3. The V segment lost 6 bases and the J segment 1 base; nucleotides outside the gene matches: 9. Sequencing was performed on PBMCs. The chain links TRBV28 to TRBJ2-1; 10 nucleotides align to TRBD1. The TCR sequence derives from a man aged 18 to 29 in good health and CMV-seronegative. The DNA of the CDR3 is TGTGCCAGCAGCCGAGGACAGGGGGGATGGTCCTACAATGAGCAGTTCTTC. Its translation: CASSRGQGGWSYNEQFF.